The source of this TCR beta chain is a study of cytomegalovirus exposure and HLA in healthy donors. CDR1 is GTSNPN and CDR2 is SVGIG in the germline V gene (reference sequence). V lost 0 bases to trimming and J lost 4 bases, with 19 bases between them. CDR3 length: 17 residues. A multiplex PCR was run with 60 Vbeta primers and 13 Jbeta primers. Authors' data handling: Later reanalysis found approximately 80 million unique TCR beta chains, about 11 million of them shared. Clones were sequenced by immunoSEQ multiplex PCR, and TCRdb holds only the in-frame ones, with some missing. V, J and clone size were drawn from that table, and D and trimming were deduced from the DNA. The table has around 200,000 clones, less than 85% seen once.

Input material: PBMCs. The V call is TRBV30, the J call TRBJ1-5; possible D gene TRBD1, 6 bases. The receptor comes from a boy aged 5-17 years in good health and CMV-seronegative. CDR3 nucleotides: TGTGCCTGGAGTGTACGTCGGGACACAAGGAATAATCAGCCCCAGCATTTT. It is translated as CAWSVRRDTRNNQPQHF.